The sample holds a few counts of the clone carrying this T cell receptor (beta chain). Primers: 60 Vbeta forward and 13 Jbeta reverse. Method: immunoSEQ multiplex PCR; TCRdb's copy keeps in-frame clones and lacks some. The sample records about 130,000 clones, roughly 79% being singletons. The CDR3 is 13 residues long. Germline V gene sequence: CDR1 SEHNR, CDR2 FQNEAQ (reference sequence). Trimming at V came to 5 bases and at J to 4 bases, leaving 5 bases not matched to a gene. The data were taken from a study of cytomegalovirus exposure and HLA in healthy donors. This chain links TRBV7-9 with TRBJ2-7; the match to TRBD1 covers 7 bases. The sample comprised PBMCs. The TCR comes from a woman between 45 and 65 years old in good health and CMV-seronegative. CDR3 protein: CASSLRQGYEQYF. The CDR3 nucleotides are TGTGCCAGCAGCCTGAGACAGGGATACGAGCAGTACTTC.